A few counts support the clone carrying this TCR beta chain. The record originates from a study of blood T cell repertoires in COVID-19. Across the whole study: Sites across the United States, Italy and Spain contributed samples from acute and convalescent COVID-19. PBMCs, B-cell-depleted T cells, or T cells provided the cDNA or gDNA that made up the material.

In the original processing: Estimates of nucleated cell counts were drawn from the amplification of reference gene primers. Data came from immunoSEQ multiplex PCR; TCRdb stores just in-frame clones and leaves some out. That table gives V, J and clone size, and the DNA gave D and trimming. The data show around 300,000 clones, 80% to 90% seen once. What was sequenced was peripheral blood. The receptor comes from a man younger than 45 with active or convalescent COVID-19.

The CDR3 sequence is CASSVGGGGGNEQFF. CDR3 bases: TGTGCCAGCAGCGTAGGAGGCGGGGGGGGCAATGAGCAGTTCTTC. The V call is TRBV9, the J call TRBJ2-1, with 9 bases lining up with TRBD2. With V trimmed by 0 bases and J by 6 bases, 4 bases remained unmatched. The length of the CDR3 is 15 residues. Germline CDR1 SGDLS, CDR2 YYNGEE.